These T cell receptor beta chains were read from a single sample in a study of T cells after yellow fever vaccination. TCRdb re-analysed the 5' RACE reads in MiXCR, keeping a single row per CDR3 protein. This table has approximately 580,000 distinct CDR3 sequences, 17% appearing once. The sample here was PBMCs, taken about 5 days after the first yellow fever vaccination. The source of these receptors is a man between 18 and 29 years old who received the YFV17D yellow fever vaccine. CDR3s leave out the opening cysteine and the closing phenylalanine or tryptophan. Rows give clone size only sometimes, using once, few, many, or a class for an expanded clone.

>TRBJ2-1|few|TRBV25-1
ASTENSDEQF
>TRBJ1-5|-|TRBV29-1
SVQIDTNQPQH
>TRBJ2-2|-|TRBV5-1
ASSLTPPTGELF
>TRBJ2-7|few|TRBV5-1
ASSLEPQLNYEQY
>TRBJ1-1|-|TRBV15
ATSRELRGPEAF
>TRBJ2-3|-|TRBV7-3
ASSRNRGSTDTQY
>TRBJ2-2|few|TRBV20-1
SASSGSVAGELF
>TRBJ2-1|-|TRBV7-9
ATQDREGNEQF
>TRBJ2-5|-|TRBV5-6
ASSLGTDSYQETQY
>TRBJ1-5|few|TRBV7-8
ASGLMGIGNQPQH
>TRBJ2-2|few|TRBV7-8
ASYPGGTNTGELF
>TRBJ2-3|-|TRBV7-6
ASSPIAGVFTDTQY
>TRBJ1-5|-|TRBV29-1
SVTMDSNNQPQH
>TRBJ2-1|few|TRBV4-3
ASSQLDNEQF
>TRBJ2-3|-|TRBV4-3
ASSQAGSGDTQY
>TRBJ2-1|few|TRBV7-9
ASSTGTGGLNEQF
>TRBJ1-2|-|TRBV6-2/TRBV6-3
ASGYPGTGLHYGYT
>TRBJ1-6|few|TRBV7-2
ASSLGSQTIYNSPLH
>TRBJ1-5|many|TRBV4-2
ASSRIDGPNQPQH
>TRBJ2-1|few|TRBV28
ASSLGGLASNEQF